This TCR beta chain was captured by sequencing in a study of tumor-infiltrating lymphocytes in localized non-small cell lung cancer. Findings and limits, study-wide: TCR sequencing covered a subset of patients with enough tissue.

This table comes from immunoSEQ multiplex PCR, and its TCRdb copy is limited to in-frame clones, with some not included. This sample has approximately 10,000 clones; about 71% occur once, and the top ten carry 5.7%. The CDR3 consists of 19 residues. V shed 4 bases, J shed 3 bases, and the junction held 14 bases outside the gene matches. Germline assignment: CDR1 LNHNV and CDR2 YYDKDF (reference sequence). Details on this clone: The antigen remains unidentified.

The J gene is TRBJ2-6, the V gene TRBV15; the match to TRBD1 covers 8 bases. This receptor was identified in a human donor with non-small cell lung cancer. Sequencing was carried out using uninvolved lung tissue not adjacent to the tumor. CDR3 loop: CATSNGQGKSLGGANVLTF. The CDR3 region has the DNA TGTGCCACCAGCAATGGACAGGGCAAGTCCTTGGGTGGGGCCAACGTCCTGACTTTC.